This is a list of T cell receptor beta chains from one sample in a study of blood T cell repertoires in COVID-19. Here immunoSEQ multiplex PCR was the method, and the copy in TCRdb shows in-frame clones only, minus some. The table includes roughly 200,000 clones, about 86% detected once. Sequencing used peripheral blood. The receptors originated from a woman aged 25 to 45 with active or convalescent COVID-19. Both conserved end residues are part of each CDR3. A D gene is named only where the DNA matches it firmly. The size entry is marked missing in some rows and otherwise reads once, few, many or a size class.

.	11	.	TRBV6-5	TRBJ1-2	TGTGCCAGCACTGGACAGTCAGGCTACACCTTC	CASTGQSGYTF
.	13	.	TRBV12-3/TRBV12-4	TRBJ1-1	TGTGCCAGCAGTTTGACGGGGAACACTGAAGCTTTCTTT	CASSLTGNTEAFF
.	17	.	TRBV7-2	TRBJ2-7	TGTGCCAGCAGCTTTTTACCGGTACGGGACTCCACCTACGAGCAGTACTTC	CASSFLPVRDSTYEQYF
.	13	TRBD2	TRBV6-6	TRBJ2-7	TGTGCCAGCAGTATAGCGGGAGCCTACGAGCAGTACTTC	CASSIAGAYEQYF
medium-sized	13	TRBD1	TRBV14	TRBJ1-1	TGTGCCAGCGGGGGACAGATGAACACTGAAGCTTTCTTT	CASGGQMNTEAFF
.	14	.	TRBV24-1	TRBJ2-3	TGTGCCACCAGTGACACACATAGCACAGATACGCAGTATTTT	CATSDTHSTDTQYF
.	15	TRBD1	TRBV5-1	TRBJ1-1	TGCGCCAGCAGCGCCGGACAGGGCTTGAACACTGAAGCTTTCTTT	CASSAGQGLNTEAFF
.	12	.	TRBV6-1	TRBJ2-1	TGTGCCAGCAGTGAACAGGGCGCTGAGCAGTTCTTC	CASSEQGAEQFF
.	16	TRBD2	TRBV2	TRBJ2-5	TGTGCCAGCAGTGAATGGCTAGCGGGGGTCCAAGAGACCCAGTACTTC	CASSEWLAGVQETQYF
.	16	TRBD2	TRBV19	TRBJ2-1	TGTGCCAGTAGTAGGAAGCGGGAGGGCCCCTACAATGAGCAGTTCTTC	CASSRKREGPYNEQFF
.	15	TRBD2	TRBV6-4	TRBJ2-3	TGTGCCAGCAGTGGAACTAGCGGGAGCCCAGATACGCAGTATTTT	CASSGTSGSPDTQYF
.	13	TRBD2	TRBV4-1	TRBJ2-1	TGCGCCAGCAGCCCTGGGGCAGGGACTAACGTGTTCTTC	CASSPGAGTNVFF
.	17	TRBD2	TRBV19	TRBJ2-5	TGTGCCAGTAGTATTGGTTTGAAAGCGGGAGGTAGGGAGACCCAGTACTTC	CASSIGLKAGGRETQYF
.	15	.	TRBV2	TRBJ1-5	TGTGCCAGCAGGACCTCTGGAACAGGGAGTCAGCCCCAGCATTTT	CASRTSGTGSQPQHF
.	16	.	TRBV15	TRBJ1-1	TGTGCCACCAGCCAAATCCCGGACAGAATGAACACTGAAGCTTTCTTT	CATSQIPDRMNTEAFF
.	14	.	TRBV7-9	TRBJ2-1	TGTGCCAGCAGCTTAGACCTAGCGTACAATGAGCAGTTCTTC	CASSLDLAYNEQFF
.	13	TRBD1	TRBV28	TRBJ1-5	TGTGCCAGCAAGACAGGGGGCAATCAGCCCCAGCATTTT	CASKTGGNQPQHF
few	14	.	TRBV2	TRBJ1-2	TGTGCCAGCATTAAGACAGTTCGGAACTATGGCTACACCTTC	CASIKTVRNYGYTF
.	16	.	TRBV28	TRBJ2-2	TGTGCCAGCAGTCCCCGGGGGGCGACGAACACCGGGGAGCTGTTTTTT	CASSPRGATNTGELFF
once	15	TRBD2	TRBV7-9	TRBJ2-1	TGTGCCAGCAGCCCCCCGGGGGGAACCTACAATGAGCAGTTCTTC	CASSPPGGTYNEQFF
.	17	.	TRBV7-2	TRBJ1-3	TGTGCCAGCAGCCCTCGCGGGGGGACCATCTCTGGAAACACCATATATTTT	CASSPRGGTISGNTIYF
once	14	.	TRBV10-2	TRBJ2-1	TGCGCCAGCAGAGACCCCCGAGGGTCCAATGAGCAGTTCTTC	CASRDPRGSNEQFF
.	14	.	TRBV25-1	TRBJ2-1	TGTGCCAGCAGTGAACCGGGCAGGGTCAATGAGCAGTTCTTC	CASSEPGRVNEQFF
once	17	TRBD1	TRBV5-1	TRBJ1-3	TGCGCCAGCAGCTTGGCCGGGGACAGGCCGTCTGGAAACACCATATATTTT	CASSLAGDRPSGNTIYF
.	13	.	TRBV19	TRBJ2-1	TGTGCCAGTAGTAAGGGACAATACAATGAGCAGTTCTTC	CASSKGQYNEQFF
.	14	TRBD1	TRBV29-1	TRBJ1-2	TGCAGCGTCCACGGACAGGGGCTTGTATATGGCTACACCTTC	CSVHGQGLVYGYTF
.	12	.	TRBV7-9	TRBJ2-7	TGTGCCAGCAGCCCCACTCTCTACGAGCAGTACTTC	CASSPTLYEQYF
.	14	TRBD1	TRBV7-9	TRBJ1-5	TGTGCCAGCAGCTTCCCAGGGGGCGGTCAGCCCCAGCATTTT	CASSFPGGGQPQHF
.	16	TRBD1	TRBV27	TRBJ2-3	TGTGCCAGCAGTTTGGTAGTGGACAGGGGTACAGATACGCAGTATTTT	CASSLVVDRGTDTQYF
.	14	.	TRBV19	TRBJ1-4	TGTGCCAGTAGTATAGGACGGTCTCGGGTTAGACTGTTTTTT	CASSIGRSRVRLFF
.	17	TRBD1	TRBV5-5	TRBJ1-5	TGTGCCAGCAGCTTCCGGGACAGGTCCTATAGCAATCAGCCCCAGCATTTT	CASSFRDRSYSNQPQHF
.	19	.	TRBV11-2	TRBJ2-1	TGTGCCAGCAGCTTAGCCATGATAAGTCGACAGAGCTCCTACAATGAGCAGTTCTTC	CASSLAMISRQSSYNEQFF
.	14	.	TRBV10-3	TRBJ1-1	TGTGCCACCGGAAGGGAGGGGGGGAACACTGAAGCTTTCTTT	CATGREGGNTEAFF
.	13	.	TRBV5-4	TRBJ2-2	TGTGCCAGCAGGGCTGAGAACACCGGGGAGCTGTTTTTT	CASRAENTGELFF
.	11	.	TRBV6-5	TRBJ1-6	TGTGCCAGCAAAGGGGATTCACCCCTCCACTTT	CASKGDSPLHF
.	13	.	TRBV27	TRBJ2-7	TGTGCCAGCAGCAGTGATATCCTGTACGAGCAGTACTTC	CASSSDILYEQYF
.	15	.	TRBV7-9	TRBJ1-2	TGTGCCAGCAGCTGGGGACAAAGTTGGGACTATGGCTACACCTTC	CASSWGQSWDYGYTF
.	13	.	TRBV30	TRBJ2-5	TGTGCCTGGGGGGACCGGGCGGGCGAGACCCAGTACTTC	CAWGDRAGETQYF
.	15	TRBD2	TRBV28	TRBJ2-3	TGTGCCAGCAGTTTTGGCGGGGGGAGCACAGATACGCAGTATTTT	CASSFGGGSTDTQYF
.	19	TRBD2	TRBV5-1	TRBJ2-2	TGCGCCAGCAGCGGACGTGGGACTAGCGGGGGGGCCGTCACCGGGGAGCTGTTTTTT	CASSGRGTSGGAVTGELFF
.	14	TRBD1	TRBV10-1	TRBJ2-4	TGCGCCAGCAGTAAGGGACAGGGTTTAAACATTCAGTACTTC	CASSKGQGLNIQYF
.	13	.	TRBV9	TRBJ1-6	TGTGCCAGCAGCGTAGCTGGGGGGGCACCCCTCCACTTT	CASSVAGGAPLHF
.	17	TRBD1	TRBV28	TRBJ2-3	TGTGCCAGCAGTGTACACATGGGACAGGGAAGCACAGATACGCAGTATTTT	CASSVHMGQGSTDTQYF
.	16	.	TRBV21-1	TRBJ2-7	TGTGCCAGCAGCACCTTGGACAGGGGTGAGACCTACGAGCAGTACTTC	CASSTLDRGETYEQYF
.	15	.	TRBV30	TRBJ1-2	TGTGCCTGGACCCTACGCGCCAGGGGCTTCTATGGCTACACCTTC	CAWTLRARGFYGYTF
once	14	TRBD2	TRBV10-1	TRBJ2-1	TGCGCCAGCAGCCATAGCGGGAGAGGGTTTGAGCAGTTCTTC	CASSHSGRGFEQFF
.	14	TRBD2	TRBV6-6	TRBJ2-7	TGTGCCAGCAGTTACACTAGCGACTCCTACGAGCAGTACTTC	CASSYTSDSYEQYF
.	17	.	TRBV11-2	TRBJ1-3	TGTGCCAGCAGCTTAGAGCATCGGCGGGGCTCTGGAAACACCATATATTTT	CASSLEHRRGSGNTIYF
.	14	.	TRBV6-5	TRBJ2-2	TGTGCCAGCAGTTACTCACGGGGAACCGGGGAGCTGTTTTTT	CASSYSRGTGELFF
.	15	TRBD2	TRBV24-1	TRBJ2-1	TGTGCCACCAGTGATTTACTAGCGGGAATCTATGAGCAGTTCTTC	CATSDLLAGIYEQFF
.	13	.	TRBV5-1	TRBJ1-5	TGCGCCAGCAGCTTATTCGAGAATCAGCCCCAGCATTTT	CASSLFENQPQHF
few	16	.	TRBV7-2	TRBJ2-2	TGTGCCAGCCCTTTGATCGAGGGCCCGAACACCGGGGAGCTGTTTTTT	CASPLIEGPNTGELFF
.	15	TRBD1	TRBV2	TRBJ1-3	TGTGCCAGCAGAGCAACAGGGGTCTCTGGAAACACCATATATTTT	CASRATGVSGNTIYF
once	16	TRBD2	TRBV7-2	TRBJ2-5	TGTGCCAGCAGCTTAACTAGCGGGGGGTACCAAGAGACCCAGTACTTC	CASSLTSGGYQETQYF
.	16	.	TRBV5-1	TRBJ2-3	TGCGCCAGCAGCTTGGACATCAGGGGGGTCGCAGATACGCAGTATTTT	CASSLDIRGVADTQYF
.	16	TRBD2	TRBV9	TRBJ2-1	TGTGCCAGCAGCGGTCGGGCGGGAGTATCAATAAATGAGCAGTTCTTC	CASSGRAGVSINEQFF
.	15	TRBD2	TRBV19	TRBJ2-5	TGTGCCAGTAGTATCCCCGGGACTAAGCGTGAGACCCAGTACTTC	CASSIPGTKRETQYF